This T cell receptor (beta chain) emerged from a study of blood T cells in healthy people across ages. This CDR3 region has 16 residues. With V trimmed by 5 bases and J by 8 bases, 12 bases remained unmatched. Germline CDR1 MNHEY, CDR2 SVGEGT. The second PCR ran about 7 to 12 cycles with a sample-barcoded 5' primer and J-beta primers. TCRdb processed the 5' RACE reads anew with MiXCR; each CDR3 protein has one entry. The data contain hundreds of thousands of distinct CDR3 sequences, approximately 43% of them singletons. The sequenced sample consisted of blood. V and J are TRBV6-2 or TRBV6-3 and TRBJ2-1; TRBD2 matches at 10 bases. This clonotype originated in a woman in her sixties or seventies in good health. The CDR3 nucleotides read TGTGCCAGCAGTCCCCTAGCGGGAGAGGTTAAGCATGAGCAGTTCTTC. This sequence encodes CASSPLAGEVKHEQFF.